The clone carrying this T cell receptor beta chain was picked up one time. This entry comes from a study of shared clonotypes between healthy human individuals. The table came from immunoSEQ multiplex PCR; TCRdb's copy has only in-frame clones and leaves some out. The sample includes under 2.5 million clones, 85% to 95% of them seen just once. Germline lookup yields CDR1 SGHAT and CDR2 FQNNGV. V shed 8 bases and J shed 12 bases, with 16 bases lying between them. The CDR3 runs to 11 residues. Sequencing was done on a sample of naive CD4+ T cells from PBMCs. Noted subset: CD45RA+ positively selected. This chain links TRBV11-2 with TRBJ1-1; the D gene is possibly TRBD1 (6 bases). The TCR originated in a man aged 18 to 29 in good health. Some clones in this sample may be carry-over from other donors' samples. The chain's CDR3 is CASRYTGIPFF. CDR3 nucleotides: TGTGCCAGCCGATATACAGGGATACCTTTCTTT.